A single sample is the source of the 21 T cell receptor beta chains below, sequenced in a study of cytomegalovirus exposure and HLA in healthy donors. 60 Vbeta and 13 Jbeta primers were used in PCR. Only in-frame clones appear in the TCRdb table, and some are missing; sequencing was by immunoSEQ multiplex PCR. The repertoire consists of approximately 130,000 clones, with over 65% occurring once and the leading ten covering roughly 1.2%. Material: PBMCs. The origin of the receptors is a man in his fifties in good health and CMV-seronegative.

The chain links TRBV6-5 to TRBJ2-3; maybe TRBD1 (6 bases). Germline-derived CDR1 and CDR2 are MNHEY and SVGAGI. Trimming removed 6 bases from V and 7 bases from J, with 17 bases in between. This CDR3 is 14 amino acids long. Here the CDR3 DNA reads TGTGCCAGCAGATCACCTTTGACAGGTTATACGCAGTATTTT. Encoded protein: CASRSPLTGYTQYF.

This chain links TRBV7-8 with TRBJ2-3; D is unclear. The V gene lost 1 base and the J gene lost 2 bases, with 10 bases spanning the gap. Germline V CDR1 and CDR2: SGHVS, FQNEAQ. The CDR3 consists of 15 residues. The CDR3 reads CASSLVWANTDTQYF. The CDR3, as DNA: TGTGCCAGCAGCTTAGTATGGGCCAACACAGATACGCAGTATTTT.

This clone has just one count. V usage is TRBV6-1 and J usage is TRBJ2-7; a possible D gene is TRBD2 (6 bases). The CDR3 runs to 15 residues. V gave up 8 bases and J gave up 1 base, with 18 bases separating them. CDR1 MNHNS and CDR2 SASEGT come from the germline V gene. CDR3 sequence: CASWIYAGTSYEQYF. DNA for the CDR3: TGTGCCAGCTGGATCTATGCGGGGACGTCCTACGAGCAGTACTTC.

The chain links TRBV20-1 to TRBJ2-7, with 10 bases aligning to TRBD2. Germline V lookup: CDR1 DFQATT, CDR2 SNEGSKA (reference sequence). V was pared by 5 bases and J by 6 bases, with 1 base of the junction left unmatched. CDR3 length: 11 residues. The CDR3: CSAEREGEQYF. CDR3 coding DNA: TGCAGTGCTGAGCGGGAGGGCGAGCAGTACTTC.

This chain uses TRBV7-9 with TRBJ1-2, with TRBD1 matching over 8 bases. J gave up 8 bases and V 5 bases, and 10 bases lay outside the gene matches. Germline CDR1 reads SEHNR; CDR2 reads FQNEAQ (reference sequence). This CDR3 is 14 amino acids long. CDR3 residues: CASSRGQEKSGYTF. CDR3 nucleotides: TGTGCCAGCAGCAGGGGACAGGAAAAAAGCGGCTACACCTTC.

Details on this clone: The same CDR3 arises from other DNA sequences in this sample as well. The chain has TRBV19 and TRBJ1-5, with D perhaps TRBD1 (5 bases). This CDR3 region has 16 residues. CDR1 and CDR2 from the germline V gene are LNHDA and SQIVND (reference sequence). Between the trimmed V and J ends, which lost 1 base and 2 bases, there was a span of 12 bases. The CDR3 DNA follows: TGTGCCAGTAGTATAGGGGGGAGGAGCCGCAATCAGCCCCAGCATTTT. It encodes CASSIGGRSRNQPQHF.

The chain carries TRBV5-4 and TRBJ2-2, with 11 bases identical to TRBD1. Germline V gene data show CDR1 as SGHNT and CDR2 as YYREEE (reference sequence). The CDR3 is 15 amino acids. Germline trimming cut 3 bases from V and 6 bases from J; bases unmatched to any gene: 4. CDR3 region: CASSSRTGGPGELFF. CDR3 coding DNA: TGTGCCAGCAGCTCGAGGACAGGGGGCCCCGGGGAGCTGTTTTTT. Filled out from reference TRBV5-4 and TRBJ2-2, the complete variable domain reads ETGVTQSPTHLIKTRGQQVTLRCSSQSGHNTVSWYQQALGQGPQFIFQYYREEENGRGNFPPRFSGLQFPNYSSELNVNALELDDSALYLCASSSRTGGPGELFFGEGSRLTVL.

The chain couples TRBV10-2 to TRBJ2-2, with D unresolved. The CDR3 spans 13 residues. Trimming cost V 3 bases and J 5 bases, with 7 bases left between them. CDR1 and CDR2 (germline): WSHSY, SAAADI. The DNA of the CDR3 is TGCGCCAGCAGTGAAGAGAGTACCGGGGAGCTGTTTTTT. It codes for CASSEESTGELFF.

The chain employs TRBV5-1 and TRBJ2-1; TRBD2 aligns across 7 bases. Losses at the gene ends were 4 bases for V and 5 bases for J; bases not matched to a gene: 12. The CDR3 runs 16 residues. The V gene's germline CDR1 is SGHRS and CDR2 YFSETQ. The CDR3, as DNA: TGCGCCAGCAGCCTATATCGCGGGGGATCCAACAATGAGCAGTTCTTC. Encoded protein: CASSLYRGGSNNEQFF.

This chain connects TRBV19 to TRBJ2-2, with D possibly being TRBD2 (6 bases). V was shortened by 6 bases and J by 5 bases, with 16 bases between the two germline ends. The CDR3 totals 15 residues. CDR1 and CDR2 from the germline V gene are LNHDA and SQIVND (reference sequence). For the CDR3, the DNA is TGTGCCAGTAGGAGACTAATCGGGGGAACCGGGGAGCTGTTTTTT. Amino acid sequence: CASRRLIGGTGELFF.

A few counts support this clone. At the DNA level, this CDR3 is encoded by other sequences in the same sample as well. The chain couples TRBV7-2 to TRBJ2-7, with 8 bases matching TRBD1. CDR1 and CDR2 (germline): SGHTA, FQGNSA. V shed 4 bases, J shed 0 bases, and the junction held 5 bases outside the gene matches. The CDR3 totals 15 residues. CDR3 loop: CASSSRTGSSYEQYF. The CDR3 DNA reads as TGTGCCAGCAGCTCCCGGACAGGGTCCTCCTACGAGCAGTACTTC.

This chain uses TRBV11-2 with TRBJ1-2; D is unresolved. The CDR3 totals 13 residues. Germline values: CDR1 SGHAT, CDR2 FQNNGV. Trimming took 8 bases from V and 8 from J, leaving 18 bases between them. CDR3 in amino acids: CASRSWYRPGYTF. In DNA form, the CDR3 reads TGTGCCAGCCGCTCGTGGTACAGACCAGGCTACACCTTC.

The chain combines TRBV25-1 with TRBJ1-6; a weak D match, TRBD1 (5 bases). CDR3 length: 14 residues. Trimming left V 5 bases short and J 9 bases short, with 14 bases between. Germline lookup yields CDR1 MGHDK and CDR2 SYGVNS. This CDR3 is CASSPRTFGSPLHF. For the CDR3, the DNA is TGTGCCAGCAGTCCGCGGACATTCGGTTCACCCCTCCACTTT.

This sequence joins TRBV10-2 and TRBJ2-1; no clear D gene. This CDR3 comprises 12 residues. V was shortened by 10 bases and J by 7 bases, with 14 bases between the two germline ends. Germline V gives CDR1 WSHSY, CDR2 SAAADI. The CDR3 DNA follows: TGCGCCACCTCTCGATCCCAGAATGAGCAGTTCTTC. Translated, it gives CATSRSQNEQFF.

J is TRBJ2-7 and V is TRBV27; the match to TRBD2 covers 7 bases. The CDR3 runs to 16 residues. CDR1 is MNHEY and CDR2 is SMNVEV in the germline V gene (reference sequence). The J segment lost 2 bases and the V segment lost 1 base, leaving 8 bases of the junction unmatched. The DNA of the CDR3 is TGTGCCAGCAGTTTATTCCCTAGCGGATCGCCCTACGAGCAGTACTTC. This sequence encodes CASSLFPSGSPYEQYF.

Only one count was recorded for this clone. The chain uses TRBV5-1 and TRBJ2-3; TRBD2 might be the D (6 bases). V lost 4 bases to trimming and J lost 6 bases, with 18 bases between them. The CDR3 consists of 15 residues. Looked up from germline, CDR1 is SGHRS and CDR2 is YFSETQ. CDR3 amino acids: CASSPLGGSGDTQYF. The CDR3 region has the DNA TGCGCCAGCAGCCCTCTCGGGGGTTCTGGGGATACGCAGTATTTT.

This clone has only one observation. The chain uses TRBV5-4 and TRBJ2-3, with a weak D call TRBD2 (6 bases). CDR3 length: 14 residues. The V gene's germline CDR1 is SGHNT and CDR2 YYREEE (reference sequence). Trimming removed 2 bases at V and 11 bases at J, with 18 bases between. CDR3 sequence reads: CASSFLTTPEGQYF. The CDR3 nucleotides are TGTGCCAGCAGCTTTCTAACCACCCCGGAGGGGCAGTATTTT. Drawing the rest from reference TRBV5-4 and TRBJ2-3, the complete variable domain is ETGVTQSPTHLIKTRGQQVTLRCSSQSGHNTVSWYQQALGQGPQFIFQYYREEENGRGNFPPRFSGLQFPNYSSELNVNALELDDSALYLCASSFLTTPEGQYFGPGTRLTVL.

The chain carries TRBV30 and TRBJ1-6; D is ambiguous. V lost 4 bases, J lost 7 bases, and 17 bases lay in between. This CDR3 has 15 residues. Germline V CDR1 and CDR2: GTSNPN, SVGIG (reference sequence). The CDR3 sequence is CAWNQFREGNSPLHF. CDR3 nucleotides: TGTGCCTGGAACCAATTCCGAGAGGGAAATTCACCCCTCCACTTT.

The rearrangement joins TRBV2 to TRBJ1-5, with D maybe TRBD1 (5 bases). Germline V gene sequence: CDR1 SNHLY, CDR2 FYNNEI. V lost 7 bases and J 1 base, leaving 14 bases between the germline ends. The CDR3 loop spans 15 amino acids. CDR3 residues: CASTREGRSNQPQHF. The CDR3 coding sequence is TGTGCCAGCACTCGGGAGGGGAGAAGCAATCAGCCCCAGCATTTT.

The V call is TRBV10-2, the J call TRBJ2-5; the match to TRBD2 covers 14 bases. Near its end, the DNA agrees better with TRBJ2-7, so the J call may be wrong. The CDR3 extends over 15 amino acids. The germline V gene has CDR1 WSHSY and CDR2 SAAADI. CDR3 in DNA: TGCGCCAGCAGCGGGGGGACTAGCGGGAGCTACGAGCAGTACTTC. This codes for CASSGGTSGSYEQYF.

The rearrangement uses TRBV10-2 and TRBJ1-5, with 8 bases fitting TRBD1. This CDR3 has 14 amino acids. Germline V gene data show CDR1 as WSHSY and CDR2 as SAAADI. Trimming cost V 7 bases and J 7 bases; bases outside gene matches: 9. The CDR3 DNA follows: TGCGCCAGCAATCGAGACAGGGGCAGACAGCCCCAGCATTTT. Translation gives CASNRDRGRQPQHF.